Listed below are T cell receptor beta chains from one sample, sequenced in a study of identical twins. One entry per CDR3 protein results from TCRdb running MiXCR on the 5' RACE reads. The sample contains about 470,000 distinct CDR3 sequences, about 24% of which appear only once. Separately, the same data were catalogued under a study of T cells expressing NK-cell markers.

The sequencing sample was made of CD4+ T cells sorted from blood. All receptors derive from a woman aged 18-35 years in good health. Both conserved end residues are part of each CDR3. Fields, in order: V gene, J gene, CDR3 protein.

V gene: TRBV7-9; J gene: TRBJ2-5; CDR3 protein: CASRESMETQYF
V gene: TRBV3-1; J gene: TRBJ2-1; CDR3 protein: CASSQLAGDYNEQFF
V gene: TRBV4-3; J gene: TRBJ2-6; CDR3 protein: CASSQVWSGAGANVLTF
V gene: TRBV20-1; J gene: TRBJ2-1; CDR3 protein: CSASRTLGGDYNEQFF
V gene: TRBV5-1; J gene: TRBJ2-7; CDR3 protein: CASSSAGAQQYF
V gene: TRBV18; J gene: TRBJ2-5; CDR3 protein: CASSLNRDNQETQYF
V gene: TRBV5-1; J gene: TRBJ2-3; CDR3 protein: CASSEGTMADTQYF
V gene: TRBV12-3/TRBV12-4; J gene: TRBJ2-3; CDR3 protein: CASSFSGFTDTQYF
V gene: TRBV12-3/TRBV12-4; J gene: TRBJ1-6; CDR3 protein: CASSGGGTASNSPLHF
V gene: TRBV5-1; J gene: TRBJ2-1; CDR3 protein: CASSWGGRDEQFF
V gene: TRBV4-2; J gene: TRBJ2-2; CDR3 protein: CASSQEGLARLFF
V gene: TRBV12-3/TRBV12-4; J gene: TRBJ2-5; CDR3 protein: CASSFRSETQYF
V gene: TRBV5-1; J gene: TRBJ2-3; CDR3 protein: CASTQGGGADTQYF
V gene: TRBV5-1; J gene: TRBJ2-3; CDR3 protein: CASSLGLAGESTDTQYF
V gene: TRBV12-3/TRBV12-4; J gene: TRBJ2-1; CDR3 protein: CASTSGRRTPRFF
V gene: TRBV20-1; J gene: TRBJ2-7; CDR3 protein: CSARVAGGYYEQYF
V gene: TRBV20-1; J gene: TRBJ2-7; CDR3 protein: CSANRGRNEQYF
V gene: TRBV4-1; J gene: TRBJ2-7; CDR3 protein: CASSHEGTGGYEQYF
V gene: TRBV30; J gene: TRBJ2-1; CDR3 protein: CAWSWGNEQFF
V gene: TRBV27; J gene: TRBJ2-3; CDR3 protein: CAHAGTGSTDTQYF
V gene: TRBV24-1; J gene: TRBJ2-7; CDR3 protein: CATNVATSYEQYF
V gene: TRBV5-1; J gene: TRBJ2-1; CDR3 protein: CASSGRTSGRLNEQFF
V gene: TRBV7-9; J gene: TRBJ1-5; CDR3 protein: CASSLDGSNQPQHF
V gene: TRBV5-6; J gene: TRBJ2-1; CDR3 protein: CASSPAPTSAEQFF
V gene: TRBV4-3; J gene: TRBJ1-4; CDR3 protein: CASSQYFRGDEKLFF
V gene: TRBV9; J gene: TRBJ2-2; CDR3 protein: CASTYDPGQGQTGELFF
V gene: TRBV6-1; J gene: TRBJ2-3; CDR3 protein: CASKRSPGDTQYF
V gene: TRBV4-1; J gene: TRBJ2-3; CDR3 protein: CASSQDGGRPTDTQYF
V gene: TRBV7-9; J gene: TRBJ2-2; CDR3 protein: CASSFQTNTGELFF
V gene: TRBV20-1; J gene: TRBJ1-1; CDR3 protein: CSARDIHTEAFF
V gene: TRBV29-1; J gene: TRBJ2-7; CDR3 protein: CSGAGQGYEQYF
V gene: TRBV5-1; J gene: TRBJ2-7; CDR3 protein: CASRTGGFHEQYF
V gene: TRBV20-1; J gene: TRBJ2-3; CDR3 protein: CSAPFFDTQYF
V gene: TRBV29-1; J gene: TRBJ1-1; CDR3 protein: CSVLVNTEAFF
V gene: TRBV3-1; J gene: TRBJ2-7; CDR3 protein: CASSQSGGTGGEQYF
V gene: TRBV12-3/TRBV12-4; J gene: TRBJ2-4; CDR3 protein: CASRPTGVNIQYF
V gene: TRBV3-1; J gene: TRBJ1-1; CDR3 protein: CASSQDLVNTEAFF
V gene: TRBV12-3/TRBV12-4; J gene: TRBJ2-3; CDR3 protein: CASSLFETDTQYF
V gene: TRBV19; J gene: TRBJ2-2; CDR3 protein: CAISRGPVTGELFF
V gene: TRBV29-1; J gene: TRBJ2-5; CDR3 protein: CSVGAAQETQYF
V gene: TRBV20-1; J gene: TRBJ1-1; CDR3 protein: CSARRPDTEAFF
V gene: TRBV20-1; J gene: TRBJ2-1; CDR3 protein: CSARDRRLAGANEQFF
V gene: TRBV13; J gene: TRBJ2-4; CDR3 protein: CASSLRQGYIQYF
V gene: TRBV29-1; J gene: TRBJ1-1; CDR3 protein: CSVAWTAYTEAFF
V gene: TRBV29-1; J gene: TRBJ1-3; CDR3 protein: CSVDNGAGNTIYF
V gene: TRBV30; J gene: TRBJ2-7; CDR3 protein: CACRTSGSSYEQYF
V gene: TRBV5-4; J gene: TRBJ2-3; CDR3 protein: CASSDPGGRNSTDTQYF
V gene: TRBV20-1; J gene: TRBJ1-4; CDR3 protein: CSASPRGKLFF
V gene: TRBV7-2; J gene: TRBJ2-1; CDR3 protein: CASSLRSGMNEQFF
V gene: TRBV12-3/TRBV12-4; J gene: TRBJ2-3; CDR3 protein: CASSSSGGPSDTQYF
V gene: TRBV6-2/TRBV6-3; J gene: TRBJ2-1; CDR3 protein: CASSYSSPSGIYNEQFF
V gene: TRBV28; J gene: TRBJ2-7; CDR3 protein: CASSSTRYEQYF
V gene: TRBV10-3; J gene: TRBJ2-2; CDR3 protein: CAISGFRDRGVPEELFF
V gene: TRBV5-1; J gene: TRBJ1-1; CDR3 protein: CASRTGDVNTEAFF
V gene: TRBV5-8; J gene: TRBJ2-7; CDR3 protein: CASSLAPGTALYEQYF
V gene: TRBV7-9; J gene: TRBJ2-1; CDR3 protein: CASTVGAGEGEQFF
V gene: TRBV7-9; J gene: TRBJ1-4; CDR3 protein: CASSFPSTTNEKLFF
V gene: TRBV5-1; J gene: TRBJ2-1; CDR3 protein: CASSARDRGFNEQFF